This T cell receptor beta chain was documented in a study of cytomegalovirus exposure and HLA in healthy donors. Study-wide findings and caveats: In a later analysis, HLA-associated TCR beta chains were more clonally expanded than equally common others. Sequencing artifact likely explains a cluster of highly shared sequence variants. In vitro, three CMV-associated chains proved specific for CMV antigens.

The PCR contained 60 Vbeta and 13 Jbeta primers. Sequencing was performed with immunoSEQ multiplex PCR; in TCRdb, only in-frame clones are kept and a portion is missing. The sample lists under 300,000 clones; about 80% were seen once. On this clone itself: Its specificity is unknown.

CDR1 MDHEN and CDR2 SYDVKM come from the germline V gene. With 10 bases removed from V and 2 bases from J, the gap between germline ends came to 16 bases. The CDR3 covers 14 residues. The sequenced material came from PBMCs. This receptor was identified in a woman in her sixties or seventies in good health and CMV-seropositive. The chain couples TRBV28 to TRBJ2-3; a possible D gene is TRBD1 (6 bases). The CDR3 region is CANSGLGATDTQYF. The CDR3 nucleotides read TGTGCCAACTCGGGGTTGGGGGCCACAGATACGCAGTATTTT.